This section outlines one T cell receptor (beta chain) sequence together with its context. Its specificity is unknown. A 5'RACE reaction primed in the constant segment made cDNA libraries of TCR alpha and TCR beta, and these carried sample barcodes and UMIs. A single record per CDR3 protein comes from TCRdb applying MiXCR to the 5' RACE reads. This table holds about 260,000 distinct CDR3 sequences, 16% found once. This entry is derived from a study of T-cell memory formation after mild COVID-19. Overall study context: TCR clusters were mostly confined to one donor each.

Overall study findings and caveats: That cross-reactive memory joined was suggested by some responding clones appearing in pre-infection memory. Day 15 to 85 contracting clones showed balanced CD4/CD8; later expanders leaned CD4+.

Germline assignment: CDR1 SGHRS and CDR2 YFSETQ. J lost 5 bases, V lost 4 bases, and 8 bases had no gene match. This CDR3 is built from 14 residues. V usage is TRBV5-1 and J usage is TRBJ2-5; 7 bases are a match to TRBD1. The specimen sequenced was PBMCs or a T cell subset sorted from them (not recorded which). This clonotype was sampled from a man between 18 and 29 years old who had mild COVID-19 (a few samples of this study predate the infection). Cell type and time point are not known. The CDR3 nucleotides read TGCGCCAGCAGCCTTACCCGGGACAGCGAGACCCAGTACTTC. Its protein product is CASSLTRDSETQYF.